This TCR beta chain was identified during a study of spatial heterogeneity in lung cancer. Overall study results and limits: TCRs found ubiquitously expanded in tumor appeared in blood more at resection than at follow-up.

TCRdb ran MiXCR on the 5' RACE reads and lists one entry per CDR3 protein. The sample holds approximately 11,000 distinct CDR3 sequences, 3.7% seen once. The CDR3 has 13 amino acids. Trimming pared 4 bases from V and 2 bases from J, leaving 5 bases between. Germline CDR1 and CDR2: LGHDT and YNNKEL (reference sequence). Many counts were recorded for this clonotype. The target antigen is unknown. Time point denoted: sample taken at primary tumor resection. V and J are TRBV3-1 and TRBJ2-2; D is unclear. The receptor was isolated from a female donor with early-stage non-small cell lung cancer. Sequenced here: PBMCs, sampled at surgery. CDR3 nucleotide sequence: TGTGCCAGCAGCCGGGCTAACACCGGGGAGCTGTTTTTT. Translating it yields CASSRANTGELFF.